This is a list of T cell receptor beta chains from one sample in a study of cytomegalovirus exposure and HLA in healthy donors. The protocol was immunoSEQ multiplex PCR, while the TCRdb copy is restricted to in-frame clones and leaves out a portion. The sample lists some 190,000 clones, 75% to 85% occurring once. Sample: PBMCs. Receptor source: a woman aged 25 to 45 in good health and CMV-seropositive. Both conserved end residues are part of each CDR3.

>TRBV5-6|13
CASSWDDSNEQFF
>TRBV5-1|14
CASSLADRNTEAFF
>TRBV19|12
CASSSPVHEQYF
>TRBV7-9|14
CASSPRQGRGEQYF
>TRBV19|15
CASMGLAGARRGQFF
>TRBV4-3|17
CASSQDGLAGGWNEQFF
>TRBV7-2|16
CASSSNPGRVNTEAFF
>TRBV7-3|14
CASSLDRANTEAFF
>TRBV29-1|12
CSVSLGTDTQYF
>TRBV7-3|14
CASSLNAGPYEQYF
>TRBV7-2|15
CASSTSSGGTDTQYF